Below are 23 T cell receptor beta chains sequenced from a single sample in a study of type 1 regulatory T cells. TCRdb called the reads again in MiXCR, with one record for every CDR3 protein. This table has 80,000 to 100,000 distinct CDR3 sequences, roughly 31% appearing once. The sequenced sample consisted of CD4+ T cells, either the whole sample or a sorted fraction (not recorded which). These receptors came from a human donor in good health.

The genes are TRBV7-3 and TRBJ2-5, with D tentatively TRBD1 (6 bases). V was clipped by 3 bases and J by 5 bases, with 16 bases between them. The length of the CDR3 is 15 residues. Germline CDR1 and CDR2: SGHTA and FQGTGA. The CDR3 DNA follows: TGTGCCAGCAGCTTGTCCAGGGGCAGGGTGGAGACCCAGTACTTC. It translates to CASSLSRGRVETQYF.

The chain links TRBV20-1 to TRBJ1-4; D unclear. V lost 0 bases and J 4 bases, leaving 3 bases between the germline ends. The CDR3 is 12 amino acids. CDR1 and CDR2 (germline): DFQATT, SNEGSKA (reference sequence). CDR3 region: CSAREDNEKLFF. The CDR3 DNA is TGCAGTGCTAGAGAGGATAATGAAAAACTGTTTTTT.

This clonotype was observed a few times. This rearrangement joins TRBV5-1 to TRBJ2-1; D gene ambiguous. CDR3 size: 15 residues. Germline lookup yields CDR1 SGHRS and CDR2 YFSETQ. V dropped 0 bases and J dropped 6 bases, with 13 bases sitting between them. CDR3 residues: CASSLAMVAANEQFF. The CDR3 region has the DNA TGCGCCAGCAGCTTGGCCATGGTAGCAGCCAATGAGCAGTTCTTC.

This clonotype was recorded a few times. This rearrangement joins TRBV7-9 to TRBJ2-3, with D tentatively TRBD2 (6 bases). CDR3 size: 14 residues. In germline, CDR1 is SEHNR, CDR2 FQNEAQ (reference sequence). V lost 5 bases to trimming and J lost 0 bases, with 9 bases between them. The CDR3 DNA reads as TGTGCCAGCAGCCGTAGCGGAAGCACAGATACGCAGTATTTT. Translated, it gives CASSRSGSTDTQYF. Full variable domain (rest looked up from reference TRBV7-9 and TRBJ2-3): DTGVSQNPRHKITKRGQNVTFRCDPISEHNRLYWYRQTLGQGPEFLTYFQNEAQLEKSRLLSDRFSAERPKGSFSTLEIQRTEQGDSAMYLCASSRSGSTDTQYFGPGTRLTVL.

CDR3 loop: CASSRTPTETNEQFF. Written as DNA, the CDR3 is TGCGCCAGCAGCAGGACTCCGACGGAGACCAATGAGCAGTTCTTC. This chain joins TRBV5-1 and TRBJ2-1; tentatively, D is TRBD2 (5 bases). The V end was cut by 4 bases, the J end by 6 bases, with 17 bases between. The germline V gene has CDR1 SGHRS and CDR2 YFSETQ. The CDR3 is made up of 15 amino acids.

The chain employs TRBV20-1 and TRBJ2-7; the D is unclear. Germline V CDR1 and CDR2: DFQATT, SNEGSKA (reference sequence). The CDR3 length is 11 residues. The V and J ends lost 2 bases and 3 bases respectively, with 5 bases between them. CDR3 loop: CSARSNYEQYF. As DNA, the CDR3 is TGCAGTGCTAGATCTAACTACGAGCAGTACTTC.

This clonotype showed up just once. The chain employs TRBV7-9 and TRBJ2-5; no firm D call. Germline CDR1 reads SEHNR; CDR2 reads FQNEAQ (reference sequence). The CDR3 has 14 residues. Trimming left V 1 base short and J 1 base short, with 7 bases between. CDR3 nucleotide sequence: TGTGCCAGCAGCTTAGATACCCCCCAAGAGACCCAGTACTTC. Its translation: CASSLDTPQETQYF. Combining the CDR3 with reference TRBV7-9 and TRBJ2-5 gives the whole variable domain DTGVSQNPRHKITKRGQNVTFRCDPISEHNRLYWYRQTLGQGPEFLTYFQNEAQLEKSRLLSDRFSAERPKGSFSTLEIQRTEQGDSAMYLCASSLDTPQETQYFGPGTRLLVL.

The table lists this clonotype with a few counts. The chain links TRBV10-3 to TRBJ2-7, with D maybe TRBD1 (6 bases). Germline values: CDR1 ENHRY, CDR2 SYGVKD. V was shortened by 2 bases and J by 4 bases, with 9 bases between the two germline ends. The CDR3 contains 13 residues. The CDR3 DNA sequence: TGTGCCATCAGTGAGCTACAGGGTTACGAGCAGTACTTC. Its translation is CAISELQGYEQYF.

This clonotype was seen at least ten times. CDR3 sequence (DNA): TGTGCCAGCAGTCAAACGGGGGCCAACGTCCTGACTTTC. It yields the protein CASSQTGANVLTF. J is TRBJ2-6 and V is TRBV6-6; no definite D call. V lost 5 bases, J lost 4 bases, and 6 bases lay in between. This CDR3 contains 13 residues. CDR1 and CDR2 (germline): MNHNY, SVGAGI (reference sequence).

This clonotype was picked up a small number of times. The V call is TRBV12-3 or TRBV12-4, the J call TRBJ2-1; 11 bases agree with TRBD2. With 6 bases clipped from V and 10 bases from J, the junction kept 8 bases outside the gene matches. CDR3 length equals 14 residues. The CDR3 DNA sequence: TGTGCCAGCAGCTTTAGCGGGGGGGCTCGGGAGCAGTTCTTC. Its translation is CASSFSGGAREQFF.

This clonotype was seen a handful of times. The CDR3 here is CSASTEGETQYF. CDR3 DNA sequence: TGCAGTGCTTCGACAGAGGGAGAGACCCAGTACTTC. This rearrangement joins TRBV20-1 to TRBJ2-5; D may match TRBD1 or TRBD2 (5 bases each). V shed 5 bases and J shed 4 bases, with 11 bases lying between them. This CDR3 spans 12 amino acids. Germline lookup yields CDR1 DFQATT and CDR2 SNEGSKA (reference sequence).

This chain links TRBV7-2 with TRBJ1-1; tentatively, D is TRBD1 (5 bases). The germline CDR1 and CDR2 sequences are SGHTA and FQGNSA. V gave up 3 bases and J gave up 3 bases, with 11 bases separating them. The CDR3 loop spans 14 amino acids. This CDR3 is CASSLTAVDTEAFF. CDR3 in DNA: TGTGCCAGCAGCTTGACAGCGGTAGACACTGAAGCTTTCTTT.

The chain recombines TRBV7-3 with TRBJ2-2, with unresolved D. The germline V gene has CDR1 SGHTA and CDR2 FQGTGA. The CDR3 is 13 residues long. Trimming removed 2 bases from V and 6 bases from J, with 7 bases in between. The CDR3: CASSLDEAGELFF. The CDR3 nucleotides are TGTGCCAGCAGCTTAGACGAGGCCGGGGAGCTGTTTTTT.

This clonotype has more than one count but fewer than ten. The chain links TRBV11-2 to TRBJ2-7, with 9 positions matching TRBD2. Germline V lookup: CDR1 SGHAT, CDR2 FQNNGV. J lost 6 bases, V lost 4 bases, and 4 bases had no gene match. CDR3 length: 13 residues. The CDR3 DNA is TGTGCCAGCAGCTCGGGACTAGCCCTCGAGCAGTACTTC. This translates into CASSSGLALEQYF.

The CDR3 region is CASSSDGPSTDTQYF. DNA of the CDR3: TGCGCCAGCAGCTCGGACGGCCCTTCCACAGATACGCAGTATTTT. This sequence joins TRBV5-1 and TRBJ2-3; D not resolved. The CDR3 length is 15 residues. V lost 3 bases to trimming and J lost 2 bases, with 13 bases between them. Germline CDR1 SGHRS, CDR2 YFSETQ.

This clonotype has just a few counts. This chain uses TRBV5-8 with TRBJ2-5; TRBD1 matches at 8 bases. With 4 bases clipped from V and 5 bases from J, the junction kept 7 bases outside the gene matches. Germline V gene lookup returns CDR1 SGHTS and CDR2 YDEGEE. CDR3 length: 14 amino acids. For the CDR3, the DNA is TGTGCCAGCAGCCCTGGACAGGGCGGGGAGACCCAGTACTTC. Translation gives CASSPGQGGETQYF. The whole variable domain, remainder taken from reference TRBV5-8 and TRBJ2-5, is EAGVTQSPTHLIKTRGQQATLRCSPISGHTSVYWYQQALGLGLQFLLWYDEGEERNRGNFPPRFSGRQFPNYSSELNVNALELEDSALYLCASSPGQGGETQYFGPGTRLLVL.

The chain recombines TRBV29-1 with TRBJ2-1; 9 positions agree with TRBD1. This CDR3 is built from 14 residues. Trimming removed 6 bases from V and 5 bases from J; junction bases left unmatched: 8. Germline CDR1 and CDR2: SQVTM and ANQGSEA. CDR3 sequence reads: CSVARDRANNEQFF. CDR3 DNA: TGCAGCGTGGCCCGGGACAGGGCCAACAATGAGCAGTTCTTC.

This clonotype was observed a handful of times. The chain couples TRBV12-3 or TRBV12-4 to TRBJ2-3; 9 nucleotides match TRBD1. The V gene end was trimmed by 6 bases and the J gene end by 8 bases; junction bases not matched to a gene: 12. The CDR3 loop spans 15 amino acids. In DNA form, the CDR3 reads TGTGCCAGCAGACCCATGGGACAGGGATTCGGTACGCAGTATTTT. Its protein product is CASRPMGQGFGTQYF.

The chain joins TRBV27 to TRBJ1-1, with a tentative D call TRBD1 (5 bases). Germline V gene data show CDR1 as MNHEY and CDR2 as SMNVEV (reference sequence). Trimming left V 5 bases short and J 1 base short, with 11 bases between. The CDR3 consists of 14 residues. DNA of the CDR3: TGTGCCAGCAGTCTCCCAGGGCCGAACACTGAAGCTTTCTTT. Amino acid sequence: CASSLPGPNTEAFF.

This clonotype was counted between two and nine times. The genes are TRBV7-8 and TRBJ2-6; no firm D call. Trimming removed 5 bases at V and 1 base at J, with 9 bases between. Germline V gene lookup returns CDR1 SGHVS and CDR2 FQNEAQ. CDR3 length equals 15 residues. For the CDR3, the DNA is TGTGCCAGCAGCCAACGGTCTTCTGGGGCCAACGTCCTGACTTTC. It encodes CASSQRSSGANVLTF.

In nucleotides, the CDR3 is TGCGCCAGCAGCATGAGAGGGCTGCCCCAGGAGACCCAGTACTTC. Protein: CASSMRGLPQETQYF. The chain is built from TRBV5-1 and TRBJ2-5, with D tentatively TRBD2 (5 bases). V dropped 4 bases and J dropped 5 bases, with 18 bases sitting between them. CDR3 length: 15 residues. Germline assignment: CDR1 SGHRS and CDR2 YFSETQ.

The CDR3 DNA reads as TGCGCCAGCAGCCTAGACGACAGGAGTAATGAAAAACTGTTTTTT. As protein: CASSLDDRSNEKLFF. J is TRBJ1-4 and V is TRBV5-1, with D maybe TRBD1 (6 bases). Trimming removed 4 bases at V and 4 bases at J, with 14 bases between. CDR1 and CDR2 from the germline V gene are SGHRS and YFSETQ. The CDR3 has 15 amino acids.

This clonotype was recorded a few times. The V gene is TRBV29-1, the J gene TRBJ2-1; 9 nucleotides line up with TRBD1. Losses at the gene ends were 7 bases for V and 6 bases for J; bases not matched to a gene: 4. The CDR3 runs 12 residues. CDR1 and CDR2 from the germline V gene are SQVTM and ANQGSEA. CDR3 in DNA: TGCAGCGGAAGGACAGGGGTCAATGAGCAGTTCTTC. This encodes CSGRTGVNEQFF.